A single sample gave rise to the 4 T cell receptor beta chains below, sequenced in a study of cytomegalovirus exposure and HLA in healthy donors. Use of 60 Vbeta and 13 Jbeta primers characterized the PCR. Data came from immunoSEQ multiplex PCR; TCRdb stores just in-frame clones and leaves some out. The data contain some 150,000 clones, over 60% of them singletons. Sequenced: PBMCs. These receptors were obtained from a man aged 35 to 55 in good health and CMV-seronegative.

A single count supports this clone. The chain uses TRBV19 and TRBJ2-5; TRBD2 matches at 11 bases. This CDR3 is 16 amino acids long. CDR1 is LNHDA, CDR2 SQIVND, per germline (reference sequence). The junction had 6 bases not matched to a gene; V was cut back by 1 base and J by 5 bases. The chain's CDR3 is CASSIGLAGRSETQYF. DNA for the CDR3: TGTGCCAGTAGTATAGGACTAGCGGGGAGGTCGGAGACCCAGTACTTC.

This clone was recorded only once. The V and J genes are TRBV5-1 and TRBJ2-1; 9 bases line up with TRBD2. J lost 4 bases, V lost 0 bases, and 5 bases had no gene match. This CDR3 comprises 16 residues. The germline V gene has CDR1 SGHRS and CDR2 YFSETQ. This chain's CDR3 is CASSLEPSGRYNEQFF. The CDR3 DNA reads as TGCGCCAGCAGCTTGGAGCCGAGCGGGAGGTACAATGAGCAGTTCTTC.

The rearrangement joins TRBV14 to TRBJ2-7, with a tentative D call TRBD1 (6 bases). Germline CDR1 and CDR2: SGHDN and FVKESK. Trimming left V 0 bases short and J 9 bases short, with 12 bases between. This CDR3 is 13 amino acids long. The CDR3 bases are TGTGCCAGCAGCCAAGATTGGAAGACAGGGCAGTACTTC. It translates to CASSQDWKTGQYF.

The V and J genes are TRBV5-1 and TRBJ2-2; TRBD1 is a possible D gene (5 bases). CDR1 and CDR2 (germline): SGHRS, YFSETQ. There are 15 residues in the CDR3. V lost 0 bases, J lost 1 base, and 7 bases lay in between. CDR3 sequence (DNA): TGCGCCAGCAGCTTGGGGGGCCGGAACACCGGGGAGCTGTTTTTT. Its translation: CASSLGGRNTGELFF. The variable domain in full, completed from reference TRBV5-1 and TRBJ2-2, reads KAGVTQTPRYLIKTRGQQVTLSCSPISGHRSVSWYQQTPGQGLQFLFEYFSETQRNKGNFPGRFSGRQFSNSRSEMNVSTLELGDSALYLCASSLGGRNTGELFFGEGSRLTVL.